This TCR beta chain originates from a study of T cells after yellow fever vaccination. Study information: Low-cell-number fractions were prepared with SMART-Seq v4 Ultra Low Input.

This clonotype has ten or more counts. Its antigen remains unidentified. Study results and limitations: The presence of abundant clonotypes contaminating from the bulk population was possible in FACS-sorted repertoires.

Template switching with 5'RACE generated the TCR cDNA and added a universal primer site and UMIs. MiXCR was run by TCRdb on the 5' RACE reads, yielding one entry per CDR3 protein. In the table there are 250,000 to 300,000 distinct CDR3 sequences, approximately 13% of which are singletons. This CDR3 spans 10 amino acids. The V end was cut by 5 bases, the J end by 7 bases, with 5 bases between. This chain connects TRBV12-3 or TRBV12-4 to TRBJ1-1; no firm D call. The clonotype comes from a man under 40 who received the YFV17D yellow fever vaccine. The material sequenced was CD4+ T cells sorted from PBMCs, taken 45 days after the yellow fever booster vaccination. CDR3 DNA sequence: TGTGCCAGCAGTCCTGGTGAAGCTTTCTTT. It codes for CASSPGEAFF.